Listed below are T cell receptor beta chains from one sample, sequenced in a study of T cell clones after liver transplantation. TCRdb's copy holds only in-frame clones and misses some; the assay was immunoSEQ multiplex PCR. This sample has roughly 70,000 clones, with more than 75% found just once. The source material was CD4+ T cells from blood, sampled before liver transplant. Receptors originate from a human donor who received a liver transplant. CDR3s leave out the opening cysteine and the closing phenylalanine or tryptophan.

j_gene | v_gene | CDR3aa
TRBJ2-3 | TRBV4-3 | ASSQVYGGTDTQY
TRBJ1-5 | TRBV2 | ASSGQDSNQPQH
TRBJ1-3 | TRBV6-1 | ASSESARSGNTIY
TRBJ1-5 | TRBV10-3 | ATSDGDQPQH
TRBJ2-2 | TRBV30 | ALDRSGRIGGELF
TRBJ1-2 | TRBV5-1 | ASSLESRNYGYT
TRBJ2-7 | TRBV29-1 | SVHEGPTGGQY
TRBJ2-2 | TRBV30 | AWSVQGTYTGELF
TRBJ2-7 | TRBV11-3 | ASSLAGGSGYEQY
TRBJ2-7 | TRBV7-2 | ASSGDRGAYEQY
TRBJ2-7 | TRBV5-1 | ASSPRGDHEQY
TRBJ1-1 | TRBV29-1 | SAGPREAF
TRBJ1-1 | TRBV5-4 | ASSLADRGAEAF
TRBJ2-7 | TRBV10-2 | ASKLGHIDYEQY
TRBJ1-1 | TRBV7-9 | ASSLNTLNTEAF
TRBJ1-5 | TRBV19 | ASSRSEGWSNQPQH
TRBJ1-1 | TRBV5-1 | ASSLGTENTEAF
TRBJ2-4 | TRBV6-5 | ASTDYRIQY
TRBJ2-7 | TRBV6-6 | ATLDISGAYEQY
TRBJ2-7 | TRBV19 | ASSSHGIPYEQY
TRBJ2-1 | TRBV6-1 | ASSRELEQF
TRBJ1-5 | TRBV9 | ASSVDPGQPQH
TRBJ1-2 | TRBV6-6 | ASRRAQGTNYGYT
TRBJ1-2 | TRBV5-4 | ASSLTGVDGYT
TRBJ1-2 | TRBV6-1 | ASSEAGTDYGYT
TRBJ2-3 | TRBV11-3 | ASSPGEDTQY
TRBJ2-2 | TRBV11-1 | ASSYPTSGGANTGELF
TRBJ2-1 | TRBV9 | ASSVGQPGLAGGEQF
TRBJ1-2 | TRBV12-5 | ASGFQIANYGYT
TRBJ2-1 | TRBV5-4 | ASSSTSGGRGNEQF
TRBJ2-1 | TRBV11-3 | ASSLSGIRNEQF
TRBJ2-1 | TRBV27 | ASTGQGAGEQF
TRBJ2-2 | TRBV5-4 | ASSLVDTGELF
TRBJ2-5 | TRBV5-1 | ASSLDDNTQETQY
TRBJ2-6 | TRBV28 | ASSFTGAAGANVLT
TRBJ2-7 | TRBV6-6 | ASTGTLAYEQY
TRBJ2-7 | TRBV7-2 | ASRMTSGSYEQY
TRBJ2-1 | TRBV9 | ASSVRSGGSNEQF
TRBJ2-1 | TRBV6-1 | ASTLYSYNEQF
TRBJ2-5 | TRBV5-4 | ASSSGTIQETQY
TRBJ2-1 | TRBV5-1 | ASRSYSVSYNEQF
TRBJ1-3 | TRBV7-2 | ASSPTISSGNTIY
TRBJ2-3 | TRBV29-1 | SVEVSGTTDTQY
TRBJ2-5 | TRBV18 | ASSPRGGETQY
TRBJ1-4 | TRBV10-2 | ASSEIPGGRANEKLF
TRBJ2-3 | TRBV2 | ASSSTDTQY
TRBJ1-5 | TRBV15 | ATSPGRDSNQPQH